This T cell receptor beta chain was profiled in a study of T cells in Graves' hyperthyroidism and ophthalmopathy. There were TCR beta CDR3 regions amplified from RNA transcripts. HTBI primers were the set used in a first-round RT-PCR of the TCR CDR3. TCRdb fed the multiplex PCR reads into MiXCR, producing one record per CDR3 protein. The sample lists 650,000 to 750,000 distinct CDR3 sequences, 14% seen once, with roughly 10% in the top ten. Overall study results and limits: Researchers found most expanded thyroid clonotypes above 0.001 in blood as well.

The table lists this clonotype with many counts. The antigen is undetermined. Material: blood. This TCR was sampled from a woman in her late teens or twenties with Graves' hyperthyroidism.

CDR3 bases: TGTGCCAGCAGTTTATCCCCCGTTTGGCTGGAGGACACTGAAGCTTTCTTT. Translating it yields CASSLSPVWLEDTEAFF. The V gene is TRBV28, the J gene TRBJ1-1; no definite D call. The CDR3 runs 17 residues. Trimming removed 1 base from V and 3 bases from J, with 18 bases in between. The germline gives CDR1 MDHEN, CDR2 SYDVKM.